The next 10 T cell receptor beta chains were all read from a single sample in a study of control samples from healthy donors and cancer patients. Profiled with immunoSEQ multiplex PCR; TCRdb holds only in-frame clones, not every one. In the table there are some 74,000 clones, nearly 90% of which are singletons. Input material: blood. The receptors here all came from a woman aged 45-65 years in good health.

This clone has a single count. The rearrangement joins TRBV7-8 to TRBJ1-2; D is unresolved. The CDR3 has 12 amino acids. V was clipped by 4 bases and J by 0 bases, with 3 bases between them. The germline gives CDR1 SGHVS, CDR2 FQNEAQ. The DNA for the CDR3 is TGTGCCAGCAGCTCAACTAACTATGGCTACACCTTC. Protein: CASSSTNYGYTF.

The rearrangement uses TRBV4-2 and TRBJ2-3; tentative D call: TRBD1 (5 bases). The CDR3 runs to 15 residues. The ends were cut back, 1 base at V and 6 bases at J, with 14 bases in the middle. Germline V CDR1 and CDR2: LGHNA, YNFKEQ. The CDR3 region has the DNA TGTGCCAGCAGCCAAGTTCTTGGGGCGCCGGATACGCAGTATTTT. Amino acid sequence: CASSQVLGAPDTQYF.

The V gene is TRBV19, the J gene TRBJ1-1; D is uncertain. V was trimmed by 7 bases and J by 0 bases, leaving 12 bases between them. The length of the CDR3 is 14 residues. Germline loops: CDR1 LNHDA, CDR2 SQIVND (reference sequence). CDR3 in amino acids: CASIDVAVNTEAFF. As DNA, the CDR3 is TGTGCCAGTATCGACGTTGCGGTGAACACTGAAGCTTTCTTT.

V is TRBV2 and J is TRBJ2-3; the D call may be TRBD1 or TRBD2 (6 bases each). CDR1 and CDR2 from the germline V gene are SNHLY and FYNNEI. This CDR3 has 14 amino acids. Trimming removed 2 bases at V and 5 bases at J, with 11 bases between. DNA for the CDR3: TGTGCCAGCAGTGAATCGGGGGCGAAAGATACGCAGTATTTT. Its protein is CASSESGAKDTQYF.

The gene calls are TRBV27 and TRBJ2-6, with no clear D. The V gene lost 11 bases and the J gene lost 6 bases, with 14 bases spanning the gap. The CDR3 consists of 13 residues. Germline loops: CDR1 MNHEY, CDR2 SMNVEV (reference sequence). As DNA, the CDR3 is TGTGCCCGCTGGAAGGGTAAGGCCAACGTCCTGACTTTC. Its translation is CARWKGKANVLTF.

The chain carries TRBV12-5 and TRBJ1-1; D is perhaps TRBD1 (6 bases). Germline CDR1 LGHNT, CDR2 FRNRAP. Trimming took off 6 bases at V and 7 bases at J, with 9 bases between the two ends. The CDR3 is made up of 11 amino acids. CDR3 sequence reads: CASGLQGEAFF. CDR3 DNA sequence: TGTGCTAGTGGCCTACAGGGTGAAGCTTTCTTT.

Only a few counts were recorded for this clone. The chain couples TRBV6-5 to TRBJ2-2, with D perhaps TRBD1 (6 bases). Trimming took off 5 bases at V and 7 bases at J, with 14 bases between the two ends. Looked up from germline, CDR1 is MNHEY and CDR2 is SVGAGI. The CDR3 is 14 amino acids. For the CDR3, the DNA is TGTGCCAGCAGTCAGTCCAGGGGTCTCGGGGAGCTGTTTTTT. It specifies CASSQSRGLGELFF.

The chain joins TRBV9 to TRBJ1-1; perhaps TRBD1 as D (5 bases). Looked up from germline, CDR1 is SGDLS and CDR2 is YYNGEE. The CDR3 length is 15 residues. The ends were cut back, 4 bases at V and 1 base at J, with 14 bases in the middle. The CDR3 here is CASSSSTAWNTEAFF. CDR3 in DNA: TGTGCCAGCAGCTCGTCGACAGCTTGGAACACTGAAGCTTTCTTT.

V and J are TRBV19 and TRBJ1-1; D ambiguous. From germline, CDR1 is LNHDA and CDR2 SQIVND (reference sequence). This CDR3 spans 14 amino acids. Trimming removed 7 bases from V and 1 base from J, with 13 bases in between. CDR3 region: CASTPDTSNTEAFF. The CDR3 coding sequence is TGTGCCAGTACCCCTGACACGTCGAACACTGAAGCTTTCTTT.

This clone occurred once. V and J are TRBV23-1 and TRBJ1-4, with D perhaps matching TRBD1 (6 bases). TRBV23-1 is an ORF, and what it does is uncertain. The ends were cut back, 8 bases at V and 0 bases at J, with 16 bases in the middle. The CDR3 is made up of 16 amino acids. The CDR3, as DNA: TGCGCCAGCGGGGGGCAGAAAATTGCAACTAATGAAAAACTGTTTTTT. Translating it yields CASGGQKIATNEKLFF.